One and the same sample provided the 11 T cell receptor beta chains below, sequenced in a study of blood T cell repertoires in COVID-19. Assay used: immunoSEQ multiplex PCR; TCRdb lists only in-frame clones, some missing. Of under 350,000 clones in the sample, 70% to 90% were seen once. The sequenced sample was peripheral blood. The receptors stem from a man aged 18 to 35 with active or convalescent COVID-19.

This clone was seen a few times. The chain couples TRBV6-1 to TRBJ2-7; D unclear. Germline CDR1 is MNHNS and CDR2 is SASEGT. This CDR3 has 13 amino acids. V was trimmed by 3 bases and J by 2 bases, leaving 8 bases between them. The CDR3 DNA reads as TGTGCCAGCAGTGATTCTCCTACCTACGAGCAGTACTTC. Residues: CASSDSPTYEQYF.

This sequence joins TRBV11-3 and TRBJ2-1; 9 positions agree with TRBD1. The CDR3 runs to 14 residues. CDR1 and CDR2 (germline): SGHNT, YENEEA. V was pared by 4 bases and J by 7 bases, with 5 bases of the junction left unmatched. CDR3 region: CASSSDRGRNEQFF. CDR3 DNA sequence: TGTGCCAGCAGCTCGGACAGGGGTCGGAATGAGCAGTTCTTC.

The chain employs TRBV29-1 and TRBJ1-4, with a possible D match to TRBD1 (6 bases). Germline CDR1 SQVTM, CDR2 ANQGSEA. V was shortened by 7 bases and J by 6 bases, with 12 bases between the two germline ends. This CDR3 spans 12 amino acids. The CDR3 is CSAWTVDEKLFF. CDR3 DNA: TGCAGCGCTTGGACAGTAGATGAAAAACTGTTTTTT.

This chain connects TRBV7-9 to TRBJ1-4; 7 bases match TRBD1. The CDR3 is 15 residues long. Per the germline V gene, CDR1 is SEHNR and CDR2 is FQNEAQ (reference sequence). J lost 8 bases, V lost 5 bases, and 11 bases had no gene match. As DNA, the CDR3 is TGTGCCAGCAGCCAAGTAGGGGACAGCCGCGAAAAACTGTTTTTT. Its translation is CASSQVGDSREKLFF.

V gene TRBV5-6 combines with J gene TRBJ2-5; TRBD1 might be the D (5 bases). This CDR3 has 15 amino acids. CDR1 and CDR2 (germline): SGHDT, YYEEEE. The V end was cut by 4 bases, the J end by 0 bases, with 13 bases between. This chain's CDR3 is CASSHLDSDQETQYF. CDR3 bases: TGTGCCAGCAGCCATCTTGACAGCGACCAAGAGACCCAGTACTTC.

V is TRBV9 and J is TRBJ2-5, with 7 positions matching TRBD1. The CDR3 covers 14 residues. CDR1 and CDR2 from the germline V gene are SGDLS and YYNGEE. V lost 4 bases to trimming and J lost 4 bases; unmatched junction nucleotides: 7. The CDR3, as DNA: TGTGCCAGCAGCATCCGGACAGGCGTAGAGACCCAGTACTTC. This sequence encodes CASSIRTGVETQYF.

In DNA form, the CDR3 reads TGTGCCAGCAGAAGGGGACTAGCGGGACTCACAGATACGCAGTATTTT. Its translation: CASRRGLAGLTDTQYF. This sequence joins TRBV7-2 and TRBJ2-3; 13 bases are a match to TRBD2. After removal of 6 bases from V and 2 bases from J, the junction contained 5 bases not matched to a gene. CDR1 is SGHTA and CDR2 is FQGNSA in the germline V gene. This CDR3 is 16 amino acids long. Using reference TRBV7-2 and TRBJ2-3 for the parts outside the CDR3, the full variable domain is GAGVSQSPSNKVTEKGKDVELRCDPISGHTALYWYRQSLGQGLEFLIYFQGNSAPDKSGLPSDRFSAERTGGSVSTLTIQRTQQEDSAVYLCASRRGLAGLTDTQYFGPGTRLTVL.

The chain uses TRBV6-6 and TRBJ2-1; the D is unclear. This CDR3 contains 16 residues. Looked up from germline, CDR1 is MNHNY and CDR2 is SVGAGI (reference sequence). V dropped 2 bases and J dropped 9 bases, with 20 bases sitting between them. The CDR3 coding sequence is TGTGCCAGCAGTTACCCGACTGATAAAACCACATTTGAGCAGTTCTTC. Its translation is CASSYPTDKTTFEQFF.

This chain connects TRBV19 to TRBJ2-3, with 12 bases aligning to TRBD2. This CDR3 comprises 15 residues. With V trimmed by 6 bases and J by 7 bases, 8 bases remained unmatched. Germline CDR1 is LNHDA and CDR2 is SQIVND (reference sequence). The CDR3 DNA is TGTGCCAGTAGCGCTAGCGGGAGGGCCCTATATACGCAGTATTTT. Translated, it gives CASSASGRALYTQYF.

This clone has a single count. J is TRBJ2-7 and V is TRBV6-6; possible D gene TRBD1, 6 bases. CDR1 and CDR2 (germline): MNHNY, SVGAGI (reference sequence). This CDR3 is built from 12 residues. Trimming removed 7 bases from V and 6 bases from J, with 13 bases in between. The CDR3 bases are TGTGCCAGCACAGGGGACGCGGTCGAGCAGTACTTC. Translating gives CASTGDAVEQYF.

This clone appeared once. The J gene is TRBJ1-3, the V gene TRBV5-1; 7 bases line up with TRBD1. Germline V gene data show CDR1 as SGHRS and CDR2 as YFSETQ. V was pared by 0 bases and J by 12 bases, with 12 bases of the junction left unmatched. The CDR3 contains 15 residues. The chain's CDR3 is CASSLGPDRPGGIYF. In DNA form, the CDR3 reads TGCGCCAGCAGCTTGGGACCGGACAGGCCCGGTGGCATATATTTT.